This entry concerns a single T cell receptor (beta chain). This record comes from a study of shared clonotypes between healthy human individuals. Investigators divided CD4+ cells into CD45RA+ naive and CD45RA-negative memory subsets. The test was conducted at deep level. Each replicate PCR on the sorted subsets used about 220 ng DNA (around 31,000 T cell genomes). Sequencing was performed with immunoSEQ multiplex PCR; in TCRdb, only in-frame clones are kept and a portion is missing. This sample has under 300,000 clones, with approximately 70% found just once. CDR1 and CDR2 from the germline V gene are LNHNV and YYDKDF (reference sequence). The CDR3 covers 13 residues. V lost 1 base and J lost 2, with 5 bases in between.

The source material was memory CD4+ T cells sorted from blood. The subset is: CD45RA-negative fraction. This TCR was recovered from a man aged 30 to 39 in good health. V usage is TRBV15 and J usage is TRBJ2-5; tentatively, D is TRBD1 (5 bases). The CDR3 reads CATSRGTQETQYF. DNA of the CDR3: TGTGCCACCAGCAGAGGGACACAAGAGACCCAGTACTTC.